Presented here are 25 T cell receptor beta chains from one specimen sequenced in a study of cytomegalovirus exposure and HLA in healthy donors. PCR involved 60 Vbeta and 13 Jbeta primers. Measured with immunoSEQ multiplex PCR; TCRdb has only the in-frame clones, and not every one. This sample has fewer than 200,000 clones, with 76% found just once. Sequenced material: PBMCs. The receptors derive from a female donor in good health and CMV-seronegative.

Only a few counts were recorded for this clone. The chain has TRBV4-2 and TRBJ2-3; 13 nucleotides match TRBD2. Germline CDR1 is LGHNA and CDR2 is YNFKEQ. With 0 bases clipped from V and 1 base from J, the junction kept 4 bases outside the gene matches. This CDR3 comprises 18 residues. CDR3 nucleotide sequence: TGTGCCAGCAGCCAAGAGACTAGCGGGGGGTCCCGCACAGATACGCAGTATTTT. Protein sequence: CASSQETSGGSRTDTQYF.

The chain combines TRBV29-1 with TRBJ2-5; D might be TRBD1 (7 bases). V was trimmed by 4 bases and J by 5 bases, leaving 17 bases between them. The CDR3 contains 14 residues. Germline V gene sequence: CDR1 SQVTM, CDR2 ANQGSEA. CDR3 sequence: CSVAQGQGRETQYF. CDR3 bases: TGCAGCGTTGCACAGGGGCAGGGGAGGGAGACCCAGTACTTC.

J is TRBJ2-7 and V is TRBV2, with TRBD2 as a possible D gene (5 bases). Germline CDR1 SNHLY, CDR2 FYNNEI. The CDR3 sequence is 13 residues long. V dropped 4 bases and J dropped 3 bases, with 10 bases sitting between them. The CDR3 bases are TGTGCCAGCAGTGTGGGGAGAAGCTACGAGCAGTACTTC. Its translation is CASSVGRSYEQYF.

The chain uses TRBV27 and TRBJ2-1; 10 bases align to TRBD2. Per the germline V gene, CDR1 is MNHEY and CDR2 is SMNVEV (reference sequence). The CDR3 is 16 amino acids. Unmatched junction bases numbered 7, after V lost 6 bases and J lost 2 bases. DNA for the CDR3: TGTGCCAGCAGGGAACGAGGGACTAGCGCCTACAATGAGCAGTTCTTC. Residues: CASRERGTSAYNEQFF.

CDR3 sequence (DNA): TGTGCCAGCTCACCAAGCTCCTATAGCAATCAGCCCCAGCATTTT. This sequence encodes CASSPSSYSNQPQHF. The chain is built from TRBV18 and TRBJ1-5; D unclear. V gave up 2 bases and J gave up 0 bases, with 8 bases separating them. Germline CDR1 is KGHSH and CDR2 is LQKENI. The CDR3 length is 15 residues.

Concerning this clone itself: The sample holds other DNA sequences that translate to the same CDR3. The rearrangement uses TRBV7-2 and TRBJ2-7, with TRBD2 matching 10 bases. J lost 1 base, V lost 2 bases, and 2 bases had no gene match. CDR3 length equals 15 residues. Germline V CDR1 and CDR2: SGHTA, FQGNSA. The DNA for the CDR3 is TGTGCCAGCAGCTTAACTAGCGGGGTGTCCTACGAGCAGTACTTC. It encodes CASSLTSGVSYEQYF. Together with reference TRBV7-2 and TRBJ2-7, the CDR3 gives the full variable domain: GAGVSQSPSNKVTEKGKDVELRCDPISGHTALYWYRQSLGQGLEFLIYFQGNSAPDKSGLPSDRFSAERTGGSVSTLTIQRTQQEDSAVYLCASSLTSGVSYEQYFGPGTRLTVT.

This clone was recorded a few times. This chain connects TRBV6-4 to TRBJ1-1, with 10 bases fitting TRBD1. This CDR3 has 17 amino acids. Germline V CDR1 and CDR2: MRHNA, SNTAGT. V lost 6 bases, J lost 3 bases, and 13 bases stayed unmatched. CDR3 residues: CASSITPRDRGDTEAFF. Written as DNA, the CDR3 is TGTGCCAGCAGCATAACTCCCCGGGACAGGGGAGACACTGAAGCTTTCTTT.

This clone was picked up a small number of times. The rearrangement joins TRBV28 to TRBJ2-6; tentatively, D is TRBD2 (5 bases). V lost 3 bases to trimming and J lost 0 bases, with 9 bases between them. The CDR3 covers 16 residues. Germline V CDR1 and CDR2: MDHEN, SYDVKM. In DNA, the CDR3 is TGTGCCAGCAGTTTCGGGGTCGTCTCTGGGGCCAACGTCCTGACTTTC. Translating gives CASSFGVVSGANVLTF. Looking up the rest from reference TRBV28 and TRBJ2-6 gives the full variable domain: DVKVTQSSRYLVKRTGEKVFLECVQDMDHENMFWYRQDPGLGLRLIYFSYDVKMKEKGDIPEGYSVSREKKERFSLILESASTNQTSMYLCASSFGVVSGANVLTFGAGSRLTVL.

This chain joins TRBV19 and TRBJ2-1; 9 bases agree with TRBD2. The germline V gene has CDR1 LNHDA and CDR2 SQIVND (reference sequence). The CDR3 runs 16 residues. J was trimmed by 6 bases and V by 3 bases; bases with no gene match: 9. The CDR3 reads CASSMWGSGSSNEQFF. The CDR3, as DNA: TGTGCCAGTAGTATGTGGGGTAGCGGGAGTAGCAATGAGCAGTTCTTC.

The chain carries TRBV18 and TRBJ2-3; a weak D match, TRBD2 (6 bases). V lost 2 bases and J 5 bases, leaving 14 bases between the germline ends. Germline loops: CDR1 KGHSH, CDR2 LQKENI. This CDR3 has 15 residues. The CDR3: CASSPTPGEGDTQYF. The CDR3 nucleotides are TGTGCCAGCTCACCAACTCCGGGAGAGGGAGATACGCAGTATTTT.

This clone was observed a single time. This rearrangement joins TRBV11-1 to TRBJ2-3; no definite D call. From germline, CDR1 is SGHAT and CDR2 FQDESV (reference sequence). Trimming stripped 2 bases from V and 4 bases from J, with 10 bases between. CDR3 size: 14 residues. The CDR3 bases are TGTGCCAGCAGCTTACCTCTTGCGCCAGATACGCAGTATTTT. Its translation is CASSLPLAPDTQYF.

The V gene is TRBV18, the J gene TRBJ1-1; 8 positions match TRBD1. This CDR3 has 15 residues. The germline gives CDR1 KGHSH, CDR2 LQKENI. J gave up 5 bases and V 5 bases, and 10 bases lay outside the gene matches. CDR3 in DNA: TGTGCCAGCTCAGGCAATCAGGGGGCCTATACTGAAGCTTTCTTT. This translates into CASSGNQGAYTEAFF. Full variable domain (remainder filled in from reference TRBV18 and TRBJ1-1): NAGVMQNPRHLVRRRGQEARLRCSPMKGHSHVYWYRQLPEEGLKFMVYLQKENIIDESGMPKERFSAEFPKEGPSILRIQQVVRGDSAAYFCASSGNQGAYTEAFFGQGTRLTVV.

This clone was seen only a few times. The chain carries TRBV4-3 and TRBJ2-3, with a possible D match to TRBD2 (7 bases). Trimming left V 0 bases short and J 0 bases short, with 16 bases between. The CDR3 is 18 amino acids. Germline CDR1 LGHNA, CDR2 YSLEER. Here the CDR3 DNA reads TGCGCCAGCAGCCAAGATAAGGGGGGGGGATTTAGCACAGATACGCAGTATTTT. Translated: CASSQDKGGGFSTDTQYF.

The chain is built from TRBV7-8 and TRBJ2-7; D gene uncertain. The V and J ends lost 6 bases and 1 base respectively, with 10 bases between them. The CDR3 has 13 amino acids. Looked up from germline, CDR1 is SGHVS and CDR2 is FQNEAQ. This chain's CDR3 is CASSPVVSYEQYF. CDR3 DNA: TGTGCCAGCAGTCCTGTCGTTTCCTACGAGCAGTACTTC.

The V call is TRBV10-2, the J call TRBJ2-1; D is unresolved. The CDR3 runs 15 residues. V dropped 9 bases and J dropped 6 bases, with 21 bases sitting between them. Germline assignment: CDR1 WSHSY and CDR2 SAAADI. The CDR3 sequence is CAREILYPAPNEQFF. The CDR3 DNA sequence: TGCGCCAGAGAGATTTTATACCCCGCCCCCAATGAGCAGTTCTTC.

J is TRBJ2-3 and V is TRBV4-3; 8 bases are shared with TRBD2. The CDR3 consists of 15 residues. CDR1 is LGHNA, CDR2 YSLEER, per germline. The J segment lost 6 bases and the V segment lost 0 bases, leaving 5 bases of the junction unmatched. Here the CDR3 reads CASSQDRGRLDTQYF. The CDR3 coding sequence is TGCGCCAGCAGCCAAGATCGCGGGAGGTTGGATACGCAGTATTTT.

The gene calls are TRBV4-3 and TRBJ1-6; D is undetermined. The ends were cut back, 1 base at V and 6 bases at J, with 16 bases in the middle. The CDR3 is made up of 17 amino acids. Germline lookup yields CDR1 LGHNA and CDR2 YSLEER. The CDR3 DNA reads TGCGCCAGCAGCCAAGCTGGGCCGAATAACCTTAATTCACCCCTCCACTTT. Protein: CASSQAGPNNLNSPLHF.

The rearrangement joins TRBV5-6 to TRBJ2-1; D is possibly TRBD2 (6 bases). The CDR3 runs to 14 residues. With 5 bases removed from V and 5 bases from J, the gap between germline ends came to 14 bases. Germline V gives CDR1 SGHDT, CDR2 YYEEEE. The CDR3 sequence is CASSLSGTDNEQFF. The CDR3 DNA follows: TGTGCCAGCAGTCTATCGGGGACTGACAATGAGCAGTTCTTC.

This clone has only a few counts. The CDR3 protein is CASRDFETQYF. The CDR3 nucleotides read TGTGCCAGCAGAGACTTCGAGACCCAGTACTTC. This chain uses TRBV6-5 with TRBJ2-5, with D unclear. Germline lookup yields CDR1 MNHEY and CDR2 SVGAGI. This CDR3 is built from 11 residues. The V end lost 6 bases, the J end lost 5 bases, and 7 bases lay between the germline ends.

The V and J genes are TRBV5-1 and TRBJ2-2; perhaps TRBD1 as D (6 bases). V shed 9 bases and J shed 3 bases, with 15 bases lying between them. CDR3 length equals 14 residues. Germline-derived CDR1 and CDR2 are SGHRS and YFSETQ. The CDR3, as DNA: TGCGCCACTAGGGTTCAGGGGTACACCGGGGAGCTGTTTTTT. Protein: CATRVQGYTGELFF.

The chain is built from TRBV5-4 and TRBJ2-5, with 11 bases aligning to TRBD2. Germline assignment: CDR1 SGHNT and CDR2 YYREEE (reference sequence). The CDR3 is 14 amino acids. The J segment lost 5 bases and the V segment lost 6 bases, leaving 6 bases of the junction unmatched. CDR3 sequence (DNA): TGTGCCAGCACCGTAGCGGGGGGGCCGGAGACCCAGTACTTC. It encodes CASTVAGGPETQYF.

The chain couples TRBV14 to TRBJ1-2; 9 nucleotides align to TRBD1. The germline CDR1 and CDR2 sequences are SGHDN and FVKESK. Unmatched junction bases numbered 1, after V lost 2 bases and J lost 0 bases. The CDR3 is 15 residues long. The CDR3 nucleotides read TGTGCCAGCAGCCAAAGGACAGGGGCTAACTATGGCTACACCTTC. Protein: CASSQRTGANYGYTF.

The chain combines TRBV27 with TRBJ2-2; 9 nucleotides line up with TRBD2. Germline CDR1 and CDR2: MNHEY and SMNVEV (reference sequence). The V segment lost 3 bases and the J segment 6 bases; nucleotides outside the gene matches: 5. The length of the CDR3 is 15 residues. The CDR3 region has the DNA TGTGCCAGCAGTTTCGGAGCGGGAGGTGCCGGGGAGCTGTTTTTT. Translated: CASSFGAGGAGELFF.

The chain is built from TRBV5-4 and TRBJ1-4; D is unresolved. Trimming took off 0 bases at V and 7 bases at J, with 16 bases between the two ends. Germline lookup yields CDR1 SGHNT and CDR2 YYREEE (reference sequence). CDR3 length equals 16 residues. CDR3: CASSLDSLGGSEKLFF. In nucleotides, the CDR3 is TGTGCCAGCAGCTTGGATTCTTTGGGAGGGTCTGAAAAACTGTTTTTT.

This chain connects TRBV7-9 to TRBJ2-1, with a tentative D call TRBD1 (5 bases). Per the germline V gene, CDR1 is SEHNR and CDR2 is FQNEAQ (reference sequence). Between the trimmed V and J ends, which lost 3 bases and 10 bases, there was a span of 10 bases. The CDR3 covers 12 residues. This CDR3 is CASSLGRGEQFF. CDR3 DNA sequence: TGTGCCAGCAGCTTGGGAAGGGGCGAGCAGTTCTTC.